The source of this TCR beta chain is a study of spatial heterogeneity in lung cancer. Study as a whole: Matched bulk RNA-seq yielded a T cell module score, and TCR transcript counts in tumor regions correlated strongly with that score. Regarding the study as a whole: The study found that expanded intratumoral alpha and beta TCR counts tracked tumor mutation counts.

Time point reported: sample taken at primary tumor resection. The donors, roughly 70 patients with untreated early-stage non-small cell lung cancer, provided the samples. TCRdb analysed the 5' RACE reads with MiXCR anew, one entry per CDR3 protein. The sample carries about 4,400 distinct CDR3 sequences, roughly 8.6% recorded once. CDR3 length: 15 residues. The V end lost 0 bases, the J end lost 1 base, and 10 bases lay between the germline ends. This clonotype occurred once. The antigen remains undetermined. The chain recombines TRBV23-1 with TRBJ2-7; D is uncertain. TRBV23-1 is annotated as an ORF whose role is uncertain. This specimen was lung tumor tissue, taken at surgery. This TCR was sampled from a male donor with early-stage non-small cell lung cancer. CDR3 region: CASSQSWAVSYEQYF. For the CDR3, the DNA is TGCGCCAGCAGTCAATCGTGGGCAGTTTCCTACGAGCAGTACTTC.